The rows below give T cell receptor beta chains drawn from one sample of a study of neurological immune-mediated disorders. From the 5' RACE reads, TCRdb called clonotypes with MiXCR, one entry per CDR3 protein. The sample yields 40,000 to 55,000 distinct CDR3 sequences, approximately 2.8% seen once. The sequenced sample was PBMCs. Receptors originate from a woman aged 50 to 60 with multiple sclerosis. The CDR3 runs from the conserved cysteine through the conserved F or W.

len | j_gene | v_gene | CDR3aa
17 | TRBJ1-5 | TRBV10-3 | CAISDSLGGDSNQPQHF
13 | TRBJ1-2 | TRBV29-1 | CSVDDRGLYGYTF
14 | TRBJ2-7 | TRBV7-6 | CASSLEVLSYEQYF
15 | TRBJ2-5 | TRBV5-6 | CASSIRDRVTETQYF
14 | TRBJ1-4 | TRBV5-1 | CASSLIVGAEKLFF
13 | TRBJ2-1 | TRBV10-3 | CAISVHSHNEQFF
14 | TRBJ2-5 | TRBV6-5 | CASRLLGGAEAQYF
14 | TRBJ1-2 | TRBV9 | CASSVREIEHGYTF
14 | TRBJ1-2 | TRBV20-1 | CSATRDSLSYGYTF
14 | TRBJ2-5 | TRBV5-1 | CASSPGQKQETQYF
16 | TRBJ1-3 | TRBV4-1 | CASSQQYQASGNTIYF
17 | TRBJ2-5 | TRBV6-1 | CASSESRASGGTGAQYF
13 | TRBJ2-5 | TRBV7-7 | CASSPDRGETQYF
15 | TRBJ2-5 | TRBV7-2 | CASSPDLGLKETQYF
15 | TRBJ2-3 | TRBV5-6 | CASSGRLAVTDTQYF
14 | TRBJ1-1 | TRBV20-1 | CSAREGTRKSEAFF
15 | TRBJ1-1 | TRBV6-1 | CASSEASGRVTEAFF
15 | TRBJ2-3 | TRBV11-2 | CASSPGTQVADTQYF
17 | TRBJ2-7 | TRBV18 | CASSPREAGVRSYEQYF
16 | TRBJ2-3 | TRBV7-2 | CASSQRSRGSTDTQYF
18 | TRBJ2-5 | TRBV15 | CATSRDFRGGVTSETQYF
17 | TRBJ2-1 | TRBV7-8 | CASSPEGGSASYNEQFF
15 | TRBJ2-7 | TRBV5-1 | CASSLARGSSYEQYF
14 | TRBJ2-3 | TRBV20-1 | CSARGLDRTDTQYF
17 | TRBJ2-3 | TRBV6-2/TRBV6-3 | CASSYATGGAPADTQYF
13 | TRBJ2-3 | TRBV3-1 | CASSQTGLGTQYF
14 | TRBJ1-3 | TRBV5-4 | CASSLDRAGKTIYF
13 | TRBJ1-1 | TRBV5-1 | CASQPTMNTEAFF
12 | TRBJ1-4 | TRBV29-1 | CSVGGTSEKLFF
21 | TRBJ2-4 | TRBV20-1 | CSARDVLVRGTGSEAKNIQYF
14 | TRBJ2-3 | TRBV7-2 | CASSWGGPTDTQYF
13 | TRBJ1-1 | TRBV3-1 | CASSQDHRGEAFF
16 | TRBJ2-1 | TRBV11-2 | CASSPTGLAGVSEQFF
15 | TRBJ2-3 | TRBV6-5 | CASRRGQLFTDTQYF
15 | TRBJ1-2 | TRBV5-1 | CASSLGTGGPSFYTF
18 | TRBJ2-5 | TRBV3-1 | CASSQAYTLLSSKETQYF
10 | TRBJ1-1 | TRBV28 | CASSSREAFF
12 | TRBJ1-2 | TRBV20-1 | CSTLQGMRGYTF
14 | TRBJ2-2 | TRBV6-5 | CASSYSPGTGELFF
17 | TRBJ2-2 | TRBV10-3 | CAISELVRDTNTGELFF
15 | TRBJ1-2 | TRBV5-6 | CASSLSGVRDYGYTF
15 | TRBJ2-7 | TRBV2 | CASARTGVESDEQYF
16 | TRBJ1-5 | TRBV5-6 | CASSLRGPYSNQPQHF
16 | TRBJ2-1 | TRBV5-1 | CASSGRDRDFDYEQFF
15 | TRBJ2-1 | TRBV7-2 | CASSTSGANYNEQFF
15 | TRBJ1-5 | TRBV2 | CASSRLRQGNQPQHF
18 | TRBJ2-3 | TRBV20-1 | CSARNFLTGGQGTDTQYF
14 | TRBJ1-1 | TRBV29-1 | CSAHRGQVETEAFF
16 | TRBJ1-1 | TRBV5-1 | CASSYLGTDANTEAFF
14 | TRBJ2-3 | TRBV5-6 | CASSLGSVLGTQYF
17 | TRBJ2-2 | TRBV10-3 | CAISGPPGQSNTGELFF
16 | TRBJ1-4 | TRBV7-6 | CASSRAAGQGDEKLFF
14 | TRBJ2-1 | TRBV12-3/TRBV12-4 | CASSLGRGYNEQFF
14 | TRBJ1-3 | TRBV6-1 | CASSRQPSGNTIYF
14 | TRBJ2-1 | TRBV10-3 | CAISPRDKYNEQFF
16 | TRBJ2-1 | TRBV7-2 | CASSYGLAGGTNEQFF
12 | TRBJ1-2 | TRBV5-1 | CASSGTGDGYTF
15 | TRBJ2-1 | TRBV20-1 | CSALAGGKEGNEQFF
15 | TRBJ2-7 | TRBV15 | CATSRGRTGEDEQYF